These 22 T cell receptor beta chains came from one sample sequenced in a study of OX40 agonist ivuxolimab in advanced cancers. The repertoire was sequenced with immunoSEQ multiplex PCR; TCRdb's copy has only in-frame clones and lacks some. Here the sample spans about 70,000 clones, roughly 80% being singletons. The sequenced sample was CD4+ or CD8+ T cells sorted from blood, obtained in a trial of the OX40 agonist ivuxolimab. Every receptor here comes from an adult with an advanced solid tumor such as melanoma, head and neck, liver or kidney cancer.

Here the CDR3 DNA reads TGTGCCAGCAGTTCCGCGGGGGCCGACTATGGCTACACCTTC. It specifies CASSSAGADYGYTF. The V and J genes are TRBV27 and TRBJ1-2, with a possible D match to TRBD1 (6 bases). The CDR3 runs 14 residues. Germline V lookup: CDR1 MNHEY, CDR2 SMNVEV (reference sequence). V was pared by 4 bases and J by 3 bases, with 12 bases between.

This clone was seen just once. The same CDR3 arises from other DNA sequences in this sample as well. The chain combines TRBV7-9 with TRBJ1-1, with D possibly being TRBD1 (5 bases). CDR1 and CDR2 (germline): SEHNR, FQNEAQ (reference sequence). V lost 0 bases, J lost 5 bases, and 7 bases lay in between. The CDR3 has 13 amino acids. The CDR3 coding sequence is TGTGCCAGCAGCTTAGCGGGGGTGACTGAAGCTTTCTTT. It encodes CASSLAGVTEAFF.

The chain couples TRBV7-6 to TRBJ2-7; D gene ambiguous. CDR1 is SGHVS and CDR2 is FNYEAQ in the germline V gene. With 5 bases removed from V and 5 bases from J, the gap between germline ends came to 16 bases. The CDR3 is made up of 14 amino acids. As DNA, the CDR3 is TGTGCCAGCAGCCCTGGGCTTAACCCCAACGAGCAGTACTTC. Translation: CASSPGLNPNEQYF.

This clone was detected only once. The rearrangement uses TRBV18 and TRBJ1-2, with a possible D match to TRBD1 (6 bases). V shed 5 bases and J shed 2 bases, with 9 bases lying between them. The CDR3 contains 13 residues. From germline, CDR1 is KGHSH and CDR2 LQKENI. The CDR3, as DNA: TGTGCCAGCTCAGATGACAGGAACTATGGCTACACCTTC. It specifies CASSDDRNYGYTF.

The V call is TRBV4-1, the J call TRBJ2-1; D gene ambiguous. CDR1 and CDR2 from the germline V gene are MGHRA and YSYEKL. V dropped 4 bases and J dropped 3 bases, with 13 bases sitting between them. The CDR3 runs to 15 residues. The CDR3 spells CASSPDGVRYNEQFF. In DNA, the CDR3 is TGCGCCAGCAGCCCGGACGGCGTCCGCTACAATGAGCAGTTCTTC.

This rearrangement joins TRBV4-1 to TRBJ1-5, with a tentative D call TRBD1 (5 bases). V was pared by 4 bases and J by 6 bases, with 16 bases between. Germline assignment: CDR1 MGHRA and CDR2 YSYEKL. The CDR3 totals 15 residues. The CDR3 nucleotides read TGCGCCAGCAGCCCGCTATCCGGGGGTTCTCAGCCCCAGCATTTT. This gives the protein CASSPLSGGSQPQHF.

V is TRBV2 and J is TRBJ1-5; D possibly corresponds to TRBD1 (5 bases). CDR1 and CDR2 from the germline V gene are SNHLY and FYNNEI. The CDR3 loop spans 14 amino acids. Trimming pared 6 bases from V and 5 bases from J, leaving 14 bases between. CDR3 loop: CASRDDQGYQPQHF. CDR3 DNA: TGTGCCAGCAGGGATGATCAGGGTTATCAGCCCCAGCATTTT. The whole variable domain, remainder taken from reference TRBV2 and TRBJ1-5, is EPEVTQTPSHQVTQMGQEVILRCVPISNHLYFYWYRQILGQKVEFLVSFYNNEISEKSEIFDDQFSVERPDGSNFTLKIRSTKLEDSAMYFCASRDDQGYQPQHFGDGTRLSIL.

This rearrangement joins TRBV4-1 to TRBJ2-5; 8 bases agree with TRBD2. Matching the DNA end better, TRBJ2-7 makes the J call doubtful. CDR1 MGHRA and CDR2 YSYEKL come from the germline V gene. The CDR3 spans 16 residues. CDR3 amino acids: CASSQDTGGAGYEQYF. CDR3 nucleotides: TGCGCCAGCAGCCAAGATACGGGGGGGGCCGGATACGAGCAGTACTTC.

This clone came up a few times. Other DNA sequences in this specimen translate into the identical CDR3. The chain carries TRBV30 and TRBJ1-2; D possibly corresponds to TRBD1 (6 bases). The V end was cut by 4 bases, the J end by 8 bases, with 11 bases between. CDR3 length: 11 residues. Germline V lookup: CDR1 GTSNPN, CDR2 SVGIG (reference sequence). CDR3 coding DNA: TGTGCCTGGACGGGGGGGGGCGGCTACACCTTC. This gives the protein CAWTGGGGYTF.

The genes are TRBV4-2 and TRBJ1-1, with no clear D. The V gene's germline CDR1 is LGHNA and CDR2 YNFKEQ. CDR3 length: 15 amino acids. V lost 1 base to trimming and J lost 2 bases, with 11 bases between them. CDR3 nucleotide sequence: TGTGCCAGCAGCCAAGTAATAGGATATAACACTGAAGCTTTCTTT. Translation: CASSQVIGYNTEAFF.

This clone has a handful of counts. The CDR3 bases are TGCGCCAGCAGCACCGGACAGGGACAGGGTGAAAAACTGTTTTTT. Protein product: CASSTGQGQGEKLFF. The chain recombines TRBV5-1 with TRBJ1-4; 9 nucleotides align to TRBD1. The CDR3 is made up of 15 amino acids. The ends lost 4 bases at V and 7 bases at J; junction bases unmatched: 8. Germline lookup yields CDR1 SGHRS and CDR2 YFSETQ.

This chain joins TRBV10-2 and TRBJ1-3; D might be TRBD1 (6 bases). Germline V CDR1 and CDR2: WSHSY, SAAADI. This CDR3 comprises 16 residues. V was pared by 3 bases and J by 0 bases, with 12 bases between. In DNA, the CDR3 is TGCGCCAGCAGTGATGGGGGCTGGGACTCTGGAAACACCATATATTTT. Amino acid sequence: CASSDGGWDSGNTIYF.

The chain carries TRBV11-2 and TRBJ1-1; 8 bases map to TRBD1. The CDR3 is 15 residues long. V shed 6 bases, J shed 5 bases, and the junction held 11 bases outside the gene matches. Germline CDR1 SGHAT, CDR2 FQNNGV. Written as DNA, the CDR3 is TGTGCCAGCAGTTCTCGAACAGGGGGAGGAACTGAAGCTTTCTTT. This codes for CASSSRTGGGTEAFF. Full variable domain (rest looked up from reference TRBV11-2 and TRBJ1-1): EAGVAQSPRYKIIEKRQSVAFWCNPISGHATLYWYQQILGQGPKLLIQFQNNGVVDDSQLPKDRFSAERLKGVDSTLKIQPAKLEDSAVYLCASSSRTGGGTEAFFGQGTRLTVV.

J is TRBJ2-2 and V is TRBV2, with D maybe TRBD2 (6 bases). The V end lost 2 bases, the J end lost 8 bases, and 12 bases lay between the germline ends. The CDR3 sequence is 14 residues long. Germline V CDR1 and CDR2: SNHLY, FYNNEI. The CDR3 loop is CASSERGSAGELFF. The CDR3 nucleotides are TGTGCCAGCAGTGAACGGGGGTCAGCGGGGGAGCTGTTTTTT.

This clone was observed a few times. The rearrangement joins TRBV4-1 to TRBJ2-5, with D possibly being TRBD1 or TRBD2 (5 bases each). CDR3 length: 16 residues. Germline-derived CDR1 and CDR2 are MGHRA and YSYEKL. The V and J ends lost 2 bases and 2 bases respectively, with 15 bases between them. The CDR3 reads CASSQPEVGVQETQYF. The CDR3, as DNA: TGCGCCAGCAGCCAACCAGAGGTGGGGGTTCAAGAGACCCAGTACTTC.

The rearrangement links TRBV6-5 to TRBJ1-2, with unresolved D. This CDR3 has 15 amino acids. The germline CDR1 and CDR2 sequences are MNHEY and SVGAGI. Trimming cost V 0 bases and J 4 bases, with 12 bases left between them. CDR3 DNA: TGTGCCAGCAGTTACTCCGTACTCCTTCGCTATGGCTACACCTTC. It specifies CASSYSVLLRYGYTF.

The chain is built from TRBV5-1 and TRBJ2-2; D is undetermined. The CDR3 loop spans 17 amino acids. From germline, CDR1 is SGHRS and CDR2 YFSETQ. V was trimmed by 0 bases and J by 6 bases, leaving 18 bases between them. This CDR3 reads CASSLAPGTSGAGELFF. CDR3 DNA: TGCGCCAGCAGCTTGGCCCCGGGTACGTCAGGTGCCGGGGAGCTGTTTTTT.

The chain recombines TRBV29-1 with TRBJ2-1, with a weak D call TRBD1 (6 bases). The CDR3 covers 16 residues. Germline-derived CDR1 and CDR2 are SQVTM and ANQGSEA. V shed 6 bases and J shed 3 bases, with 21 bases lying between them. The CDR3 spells CSVTQGPGSHYNEQFF. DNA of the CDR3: TGCAGCGTGACCCAGGGGCCGGGATCCCACTACAATGAGCAGTTCTTC.

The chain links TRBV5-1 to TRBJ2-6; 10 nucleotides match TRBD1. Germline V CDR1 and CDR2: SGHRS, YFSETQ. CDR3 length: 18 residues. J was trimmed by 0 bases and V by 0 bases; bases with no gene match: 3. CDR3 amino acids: CASSLAGTGVSGANVLTF. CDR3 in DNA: TGCGCCAGCAGCTTGGCTGGGACAGGGGTCTCTGGGGCCAACGTCCTGACTTTC.

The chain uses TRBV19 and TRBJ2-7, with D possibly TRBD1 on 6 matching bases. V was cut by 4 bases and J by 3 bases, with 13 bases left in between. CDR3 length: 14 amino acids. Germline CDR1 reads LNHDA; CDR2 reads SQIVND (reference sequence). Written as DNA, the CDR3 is TGTGCCAGTAGTACCCTTGACAGGATCTACGAGCAGTACTTC. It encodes CASSTLDRIYEQYF.

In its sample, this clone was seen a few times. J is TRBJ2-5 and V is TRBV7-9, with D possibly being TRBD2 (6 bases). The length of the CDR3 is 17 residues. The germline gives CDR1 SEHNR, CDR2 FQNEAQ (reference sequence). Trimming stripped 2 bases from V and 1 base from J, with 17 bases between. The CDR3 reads CASSLSRAGVSQETQYF. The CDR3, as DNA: TGTGCCAGCAGCTTAAGCAGAGCGGGTGTAAGCCAAGAGACCCAGTACTTC.

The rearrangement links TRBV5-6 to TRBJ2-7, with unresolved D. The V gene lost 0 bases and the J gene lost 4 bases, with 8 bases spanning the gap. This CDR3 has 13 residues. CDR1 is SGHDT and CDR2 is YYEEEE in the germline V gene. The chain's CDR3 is CASSLGVVYEQYF. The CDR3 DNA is TGTGCCAGCAGCTTGGGAGTAGTTTACGAGCAGTACTTC. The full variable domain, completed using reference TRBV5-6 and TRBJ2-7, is DAGVTQSPTHLIKTRGQQVTLRCSPKSGHDTVSWYQQALGQGPQFIFQYYEEEERQRGNFPDRFSGHQFPNYSSELNVNALLLGDSALYLCASSLGVVYEQYFGPGTRLTVT.